Shown below are 17 T cell receptor beta chains from a single sample sequenced in a study of regulatory T cells in long-lasting Graves disease. This sample's time point: persistent/refractory GD, antithyroid drugs over 5 years with positive TRAb. Generation of the TCR library employed RNA extracted from PBMCs. Researchers made TCR beta libraries by using iRepertoire HTBI primers and running Arm-PCR on CDR3 regions. TCRdb re-called the multiplex PCR reads through MiXCR, storing one row per CDR3 protein. Altogether 400,000 to 500,000 distinct CDR3 sequences are present, roughly 21% being singletons, with the ten largest covering about 6.6%. The sample consisted of peripheral blood mononuclear cells (PBMCs), taken when the disease was refractory, from a patient treated with antithyroid drugs. These receptors were obtained from a female donor with Graves disease.

In its sample, this clonotype was seen many times. The rearrangement uses TRBV19 and TRBJ1-1, with 10 bases lining up with TRBD1. The CDR3 totals 16 residues. V dropped 5 bases and J dropped 0; count of bases not matched to a gene: 6. Germline assignment: CDR1 LNHDA and CDR2 SQIVND (reference sequence). The CDR3: CASSPWTGGMNTEAFF. Written as DNA, the CDR3 is TGTGCCAGTAGTCCATGGACAGGGGGTATGAACACTGAAGCTTTCTTT. Complete variable domain (other parts from reference TRBV19 and TRBJ1-1): DGGITQSPKYLFRKEGQNVTLSCEQNLNHDAMYWYRQDPGQGLRLIYYSQIVNDFQKGDIAEGYSVSREKKESFPLTVTSAQKNPTAFYLCASSPWTGGMNTEAFFGQGTRLTVV.

With regard to this clonotype: This may be a read error: a much more frequent sequence differs by one nucleotide. As the CDR3 is not closed by the conserved phenylalanine or tryptophan, this likely results from a read error. In nucleotides, the CDR3 is TGTGCCAGCAGCTCAGACAGGTTCACTGAAGCTTTCATT. It is translated as CASSSDRFTEAFI. The chain is built from TRBV28 and TRBJ1-1; tentatively, D is TRBD1 (6 bases). The germline CDR1 and CDR2 sequences are MDHEN and SYDVKM. The CDR3 totals 13 residues. Between the trimmed V and J ends, which lost 6 bases and 4 bases, there was a span of 12 bases.

This rearrangement joins TRBV6-5 to TRBJ1-2, with D perhaps TRBD1 (5 bases). The CDR3 loop spans 13 amino acids. Germline lookup yields CDR1 MNHEY and CDR2 SVGAGI. Deletions cut 2 bases from V and 4 bases from J, with 8 bases between. CDR3 residues: CASSYHQGYGYTF. The CDR3 DNA is TGTGCCAGCAGTTACCACCAGGGCTATGGCTACACCTTC.

The J gene is TRBJ1-4, the V gene TRBV13, with 9 bases identical to TRBD1. The length of the CDR3 is 15 residues. With 4 bases clipped from V and 6 bases from J, the junction kept 6 bases outside the gene matches. Germline CDR1 PRHDT, CDR2 FYEKMQ (reference sequence). CDR3 DNA sequence: TGTGCCAGCAGCTGGGCGGACAGGGGACATGAAAAACTGTTTTTT. Protein: CASSWADRGHEKLFF.

This sequence joins TRBV19 and TRBJ1-5; unclear D gene. The CDR3 sequence is 14 residues long. V lost 8 bases, J lost 0 bases, and 11 bases lay in between. Per germline, CDR1 LNHDA and CDR2 SQIVND (reference sequence). CDR3 sequence reads: CASSKTVSNQPQHF. For the CDR3, the DNA is TGTGCCAGTTCGAAGACGGTTAGCAATCAGCCCCAGCATTTT.

This clonotype was observed at least ten times. The chain uses TRBV11-2 and TRBJ1-1; 10 bases align to TRBD1. In germline, CDR1 is SGHAT, CDR2 FQNNGV. There are 14 residues in the CDR3. Trimming took 5 bases from V and 7 from J; bases not matched to a gene: 7. CDR3 DNA: TGTGCCAGCAGCCCAGGACAGGGGGGAGGTGAAGCTTTCTTT. Residues: CASSPGQGGGEAFF. Full variable domain (remainder filled in from reference TRBV11-2 and TRBJ1-1): EAGVAQSPRYKIIEKRQSVAFWCNPISGHATLYWYQQILGQGPKLLIQFQNNGVVDDSQLPKDRFSAERLKGVDSTLKIQPAKLEDSAVYLCASSPGQGGGEAFFGQGTRLTVV.

This clonotype was recorded many times. The CDR3 DNA follows: TGCAGTGCTAGAGAGGTGGTCAGTAATAATTCACCCCTCCACTTT. This codes for CSAREVVSNNSPLHF. This chain links TRBV20-1 with TRBJ1-6; D is undetermined. Germline CDR1 is DFQATT and CDR2 is SNEGSKA (reference sequence). The CDR3 consists of 15 residues. V lost 0 bases and J lost 5, with 11 bases in between.

The chain joins TRBV7-2 to TRBJ2-7; D is uncertain. Between the trimmed V and J ends, which lost 5 bases and 0 bases, there was a span of 17 bases. Germline V lookup: CDR1 SGHTA, CDR2 FQGNSA. This CDR3 comprises 16 residues. The CDR3 DNA follows: TGTGCCAGCAGCCAGACCCCAGATCTAAGCTCCTACGAGCAGTACTTC. As protein: CASSQTPDLSSYEQYF.

This clonotype has only a few counts. The chain employs TRBV7-3 and TRBJ2-1; 7 bases agree with TRBD2. CDR3 size: 15 residues. V lost 5 bases and J lost 4; bases outside the gene matches: 8. Germline loops: CDR1 SGHTA, CDR2 FQGTGA. CDR3 loop: CASSQGGLTYNEQFF. The CDR3 nucleotides are TGTGCCAGCAGCCAGGGAGGGCTGACTTACAATGAGCAGTTCTTC.

The chain employs TRBV28 and TRBJ2-7; the D gene is possibly TRBD1 (5 bases). The CDR3 totals 15 residues. Germline V gene sequence: CDR1 MDHEN, CDR2 SYDVKM. The ends were cut back, 7 bases at V and 0 bases at J, with 16 bases in the middle. The CDR3 coding sequence is TGTGCCAGCAAAAGGAACGGACAAAACTCCTACGAGCAGTACTTC. Residues: CASKRNGQNSYEQYF.

This clonotype was recorded at least ten times. This chain links TRBV30 with TRBJ1-4; D is unclear. This CDR3 spans 12 amino acids. The germline CDR1 and CDR2 sequences are GTSNPN and SVGIG (reference sequence). The V end was cut by 2 bases, the J end by 13 bases, with 14 bases between. CDR3 nucleotides: TGTGCCTGGAGTTTGACGGGCCGGCCACTGTTTTTT. As protein: CAWSLTGRPLFF. Full variable domain (missing parts from reference TRBV30 and TRBJ1-4): SQTIHQWPATLVQPVGSPLSLECTVEGTSNPNLYWYRQAAGRGLQLLFYSVGIGQISSEVPQNLSASRPQDRQFILSSKKLLLSDSGFYLCAWSLTGRPLFFGSGTQLSVL.

In this sample, this clonotype turned up a few times. J is TRBJ1-5 and V is TRBV5-6; no definite D call. CDR3 length equals 17 residues. Trimming cost V 0 bases and J 0 bases, with 13 bases left between them. The V gene's germline CDR1 is SGHDT and CDR2 YYEEEE. The DNA of the CDR3 is TGTGCCAGCAGCTTGGTCTCTTCCGAGGATAGCAATCAGCCCCAGCATTTT. Translated: CASSLVSSEDSNQPQHF.

This clonotype was counted at least ten times. The chain employs TRBV2 and TRBJ1-2, with TRBD1 matching over 10 bases. V lost 6 bases and J lost 7; bases outside the gene matches: 5. CDR1 and CDR2 (germline): SNHLY, FYNNEI. The CDR3 spans 13 residues. The CDR3, as DNA: TGTGCCAGCAGCCAAAGGACAGGGGGTGGCTACACCTTC. Protein sequence: CASSQRTGGGYTF.

The chain has TRBV9 and TRBJ1-4; no clear D. Trimming removed 6 bases from V and 0 bases from J, with 12 bases in between. This CDR3 has 15 residues. CDR1 SGDLS and CDR2 YYNGEE come from the germline V gene. CDR3 protein: CASTPGYSTNEKLFF. The DNA of the CDR3 is TGTGCCAGCACCCCGGGGTACTCAACTAATGAAAAACTGTTTTTT.

The chain recombines TRBV27 with TRBJ2-2; 9 bases fit TRBD1. J lost 7 bases, V lost 3 bases, and 3 bases had no gene match. Germline V gene lookup returns CDR1 MNHEY and CDR2 SMNVEV (reference sequence). The CDR3 is 14 residues long. The CDR3 nucleotides are TGTGCCAGCAGTTTGGACAGGGGTGGCGGGGAGCTGTTTTTT. This sequence encodes CASSLDRGGGELFF.

The table lists this clonotype with a few counts. V gene TRBV7-2 combines with J gene TRBJ2-7; no clear D. CDR3 length equals 17 residues. V lost 4 bases and J 3 bases, leaving 22 bases between the germline ends. From germline, CDR1 is SGHTA and CDR2 FQGNSA. The CDR3 region is CASSSGVVRAIHYEQYF. The CDR3 DNA follows: TGTGCCAGCAGCTCTGGCGTGGTACGGGCGATTCACTACGAGCAGTACTTC.

This clonotype was recorded at least ten times. The chain joins TRBV10-1 to TRBJ1-2; D is ambiguous. Per the germline V gene, CDR1 is WNHNN and CDR2 is SYGVQD (reference sequence). V lost 0 bases and J 4 bases, leaving 6 bases between the germline ends. This CDR3 spans 13 amino acids. The CDR3, as DNA: TGCGCCAGCAGTGAGTCCGGGGTCTATGGCTACACCTTC. Its translation: CASSESGVYGYTF.